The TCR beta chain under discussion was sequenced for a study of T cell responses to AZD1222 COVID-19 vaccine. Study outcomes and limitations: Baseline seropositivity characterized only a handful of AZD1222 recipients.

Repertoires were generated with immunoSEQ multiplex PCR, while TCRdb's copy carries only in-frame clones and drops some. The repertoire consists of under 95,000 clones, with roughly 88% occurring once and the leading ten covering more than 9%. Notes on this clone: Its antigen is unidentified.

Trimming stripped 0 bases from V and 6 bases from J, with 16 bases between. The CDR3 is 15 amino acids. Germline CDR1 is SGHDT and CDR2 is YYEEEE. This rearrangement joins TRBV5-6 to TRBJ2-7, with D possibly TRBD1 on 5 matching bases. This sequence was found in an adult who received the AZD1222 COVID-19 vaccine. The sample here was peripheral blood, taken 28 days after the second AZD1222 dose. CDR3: CASSLVGRAVSEQYF. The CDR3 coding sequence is TGTGCCAGCAGCTTGGTGGGCAGGGCCGTCTCCGAGCAGTACTTC.